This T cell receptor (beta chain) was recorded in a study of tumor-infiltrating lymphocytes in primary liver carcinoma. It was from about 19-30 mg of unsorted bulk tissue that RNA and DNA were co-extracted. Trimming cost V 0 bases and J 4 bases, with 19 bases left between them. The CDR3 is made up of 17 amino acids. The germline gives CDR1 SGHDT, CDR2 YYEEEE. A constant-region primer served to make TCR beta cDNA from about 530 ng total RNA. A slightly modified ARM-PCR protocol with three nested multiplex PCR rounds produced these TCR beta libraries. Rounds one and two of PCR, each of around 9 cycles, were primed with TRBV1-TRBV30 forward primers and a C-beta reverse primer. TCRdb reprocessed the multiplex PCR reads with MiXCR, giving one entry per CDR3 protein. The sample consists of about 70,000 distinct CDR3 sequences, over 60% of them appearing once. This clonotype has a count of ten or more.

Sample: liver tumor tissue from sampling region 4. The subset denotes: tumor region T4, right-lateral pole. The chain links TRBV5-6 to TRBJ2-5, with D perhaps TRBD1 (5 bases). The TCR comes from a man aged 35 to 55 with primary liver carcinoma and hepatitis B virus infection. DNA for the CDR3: TGTGCCAGCAGCTTGGTGCTCCAGGGTGGGCCTCGAGAGACCCAGTACTTC. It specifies CASSLVLQGGPRETQYF.